This entry lists 15 T cell receptor beta chains sequenced from one sample in a study of shared clonotypes between healthy human individuals. The data were produced by immunoSEQ multiplex PCR, yet TCRdb's version contains in-frame clones alone and is incomplete. The table lists 2 million to 2.5 million clones, 95% of them singletons. Sequenced input: naive CD4+ T cells sorted from blood. Subset described: CD45RA+ positively selected. The receptors were sampled from a man aged 18 to 35 in good health.

With respect to this clone: Other DNA sequences in this specimen translate into the identical CDR3. The CDR3 bases are TGCGCCAGCAGCTTAGGTATAGGTGAGCAGTACTTC. It specifies CASSLGIGEQYF. V gene TRBV5-1 combines with J gene TRBJ2-7; D not certain. The CDR3 consists of 12 residues. Germline CDR1 and CDR2: SGHRS and YFSETQ. Trimming left V 2 bases short and J 7 bases short, with 10 bases between. Drawing the rest from reference TRBV5-1 and TRBJ2-7, the complete variable domain is KAGVTQTPRYLIKTRGQQVTLSCSPISGHRSVSWYQQTPGQGLQFLFEYFSETQRNKGNFPGRFSGRQFSNSRSEMNVSTLELGDSALYLCASSLGIGEQYFGPGTRLTVT.

A remark on this clone: One end of the junction does not line up with germline, which may come from a read error. Other DNA sequences in this sample translate to the same CDR3. The chain is built from TRBV15 and TRBJ2-1, with D unresolved. The CDR3 has 12 residues. Germline V gene lookup returns CDR1 LNHNV and CDR2 YYDKDF (reference sequence). The CDR3 is CATSRAYNEQFF. CDR3 nucleotides: TGTGCCACCAGTAGAGCGTACAATGAGCAGTTCTTC.

This clone was seen only once. This chain links TRBV25-1 with TRBJ2-5; a possible D gene is TRBD1 (5 bases). This CDR3 has 15 residues. Germline V lookup: CDR1 MGHDK, CDR2 SYGVNS. V lost 2 bases and J 0 bases, leaving 10 bases between the germline ends. The CDR3 bases are TGTGCCAGCAGTGAAGCAGGGTTGTACCAAGAGACCCAGTACTTC. Translated, it gives CASSEAGLYQETQYF.

This chain uses TRBV6-6 with TRBJ1-5; the match to TRBD1 covers 7 bases. V trimming: 0 bases; J trimming: 9 bases; junction bases outside the gene matches: 8. Per the germline V gene, CDR1 is MNHNY and CDR2 is SVGAGI (reference sequence). The CDR3 runs to 15 residues. This CDR3 is CASSYSDRTGRPQHF. DNA of the CDR3: TGTGCCAGCAGTTACTCGGACAGGACGGGGAGGCCCCAGCATTTT.

The chain recombines TRBV5-1 with TRBJ1-1, with no clear D. Germline CDR1 and CDR2: SGHRS and YFSETQ. The CDR3 totals 13 residues. V gave up 6 bases and J gave up 2 bases, with 11 bases separating them. As DNA, the CDR3 is TGCGCCAGCACCTCCCCCTTAAACACTGAAGCTTTCTTT. Translating gives CASTSPLNTEAFF.

V gene TRBV13 combines with J gene TRBJ1-2; no definite D call. V was trimmed by 3 bases and J by 8 bases, leaving 10 bases between them. This CDR3 spans 12 amino acids. Germline CDR1 and CDR2: PRHDT and FYEKMQ (reference sequence). In nucleotides, the CDR3 is TGTGCCAGCAGCTTCGGTCTCGACGGCTACACCTTC. This gives the protein CASSFGLDGYTF.

This chain connects TRBV6-5 to TRBJ2-7, with 9 bases identical to TRBD2. Germline V gene lookup returns CDR1 MNHEY and CDR2 SVGAGI. The V and J ends lost 0 bases and 5 bases, in that order; junction bases with no gene match: 5. CDR3 length: 15 amino acids. The DNA of the CDR3 is TGTGCCAGCAGTTACTCTGGCGGGAGGGGGAACGAGCAGTACTTC. Residues: CASSYSGGRGNEQYF.

About this clone itself: The same CDR3 arises from other DNA sequences in this sample as well. The V and J genes are TRBV7-2 and TRBJ2-7; 12 bases map to TRBD2. Germline CDR1 reads SGHTA; CDR2 reads FQGNSA. The CDR3 has 17 residues. V trimming: 0 bases; J trimming: 4 bases; junction bases outside the gene matches: 7. CDR3 bases: TGTGCCAGCAGCTTAGCGACTAGCGGGAGAGGAGGGTACGAGCAGTACTTC. It specifies CASSLATSGRGGYEQYF.

Of note for this clone: Different DNA sequences within this sample yield the same CDR3. The V call is TRBV7-2, the J call TRBJ2-2, with 9 bases identical to TRBD2. Germline loops: CDR1 SGHTA, CDR2 FQGNSA. V dropped 5 bases and J dropped 4; count of bases not matched to a gene: 5. This CDR3 contains 15 residues. The CDR3 DNA is TGTGCCAGCAGCCGGGGACTAGCAGGCACCGGGGAGCTGTTTTTT. Its protein product is CASSRGLAGTGELFF.

The chain carries TRBV6-6 and TRBJ1-2; maybe TRBD1 (5 bases). V was shortened by 2 bases and J by 7 bases, with 17 bases between the two germline ends. The CDR3 covers 15 residues. The germline gives CDR1 MNHNY, CDR2 SVGAGI (reference sequence). The CDR3 DNA is TGTGCCAGCAGTTACACCCTGACGGGGGTGGGTGGCTACACCTTC. Protein sequence: CASSYTLTGVGGYTF.

The genes are TRBV15 and TRBJ2-7; D may correspond to TRBD1 or TRBD2 (6 bases each). Germline V lookup: CDR1 LNHNV, CDR2 YYDKDF (reference sequence). The V end lost 0 bases, the J end lost 6 bases, and 15 bases lay between the germline ends. The CDR3 has 15 residues. The DNA of the CDR3 is TGTGCCACCAGCAGAGATAGGGGGGTCTGGGTCGAGCAGTACTTC. Its protein is CATSRDRGVWVEQYF.

The chain uses TRBV5-1 and TRBJ1-1; weak D call: TRBD1 (5 bases). Per the germline V gene, CDR1 is SGHRS and CDR2 is YFSETQ. This CDR3 has 16 residues. V lost 2 bases to trimming and J lost 1 base, with 15 bases between them. CDR3 region: CASSLRAGTQNTEAFF. As DNA, the CDR3 is TGCGCCAGCAGCTTAAGAGCCGGGACGCAGAACACTGAAGCTTTCTTT.

V usage is TRBV5-1 and J usage is TRBJ1-1; D may be TRBD1 (5 bases). Germline V gene data show CDR1 as SGHRS and CDR2 as YFSETQ. With 4 bases removed from V and 8 bases from J, the gap between germline ends came to 18 bases. CDR3 length: 14 amino acids. The CDR3 DNA reads TGCGCCAGCAGCCAATTACTTGGGGCAGGGGAAGCTTTCTTT. It translates to CASSQLLGAGEAFF. The full variable domain, in which reference TRBV5-1 and TRBJ1-1 provide the parts outside the CDR3, is KAGVTQTPRYLIKTRGQQVTLSCSPISGHRSVSWYQQTPGQGLQFLFEYFSETQRNKGNFPGRFSGRQFSNSRSEMNVSTLELGDSALYLCASSQLLGAGEAFFGQGTRLTVV.

The V call is TRBV2, the J call TRBJ2-5; TRBD2 matches 13 bases. V was pared by 0 bases and J by 3 bases, with 1 base of the junction left unmatched. CDR1 and CDR2 (germline): SNHLY, FYNNEI. The CDR3 runs to 16 residues. The CDR3 sequence is CASSEAGLAGKETQYF. CDR3 in DNA: TGTGCCAGCAGTGAAGCGGGACTAGCGGGGAAAGAGACCCAGTACTTC.

The chain couples TRBV6-6 to TRBJ1-1, with D possibly matching TRBD1 (5 bases). This CDR3 comprises 13 residues. Germline V gives CDR1 MNHNY, CDR2 SVGAGI (reference sequence). V gave up 2 bases and J gave up 7 bases, with 11 bases separating them. The CDR3 region has the DNA TGTGCCAGCAGTTACGGGGGAGGGTATGAAGCTTTCTTT. It yields the protein CASSYGGGYEAFF.